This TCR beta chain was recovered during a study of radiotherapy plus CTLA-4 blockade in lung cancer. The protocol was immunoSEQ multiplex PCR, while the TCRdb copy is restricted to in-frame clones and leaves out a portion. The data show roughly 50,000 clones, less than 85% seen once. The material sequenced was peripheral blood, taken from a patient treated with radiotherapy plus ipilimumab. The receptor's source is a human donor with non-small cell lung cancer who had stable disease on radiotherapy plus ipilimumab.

The CDR3 coding sequence is TGTGCCAGCAGCTCCTTCCAGCCGGGCGCCGGAGCTTTCTTT. Translating it yields CASSSFQPGAGAFF. V gene TRBV5-6 combines with J gene TRBJ1-1; no firm D call. Between the trimmed V and J ends, which lost 3 bases and 10 bases, there was a span of 19 bases. The CDR3 covers 14 residues. The germline V gene encodes CDR1 SGHDT and CDR2 YYEEEE.